The 32 T cell receptor beta chains below were found in one sample sequenced in a study of OX40 agonist ivuxolimab in advanced cancers. Sequencing was performed with immunoSEQ multiplex PCR; in TCRdb, only in-frame clones are kept and a portion is missing. The table lists some 150,000 clones, around 93% of them singletons. Sequenced here: CD4+ or CD8+ T cells sorted from blood, sampled in a trial of the OX40 agonist ivuxolimab. These receptors all stem from an adult with an advanced solid tumor such as melanoma, head and neck, liver or kidney cancer.

The CDR3 coding sequence is TGTGCCAGCAGTTCCCAATCGTCGTTTCGGGAGCAGTACTTC. Translated, it gives CASSSQSSFREQYF. The V call is TRBV6-5, the J call TRBJ2-7; D not certain. Trimming stripped 4 bases from V and 7 bases from J, with 17 bases between. The CDR3 covers 14 residues. Germline values: CDR1 MNHEY, CDR2 SVGAGI.

The V gene is TRBV9, the J gene TRBJ1-5; D unclear. V lost 4 bases and J 1 base, leaving 6 bases between the germline ends. This CDR3 has 13 residues. Germline CDR1 is SGDLS and CDR2 is YYNGEE. The CDR3: CASSRSSNQPQHF. The CDR3 nucleotides are TGTGCCAGCAGCCGTTCAAGCAATCAGCCCCAGCATTTT.

The genes are TRBV5-5 and TRBJ2-3; D not certain. V was cut by 2 bases and J by 2 bases, with 6 bases left in between. The CDR3 totals 13 residues. The V gene's germline CDR1 is SGHKS and CDR2 YYEKEE (reference sequence). CDR3 bases: TGTGCCAGCAGCTTAAGAGTCACAGATACGCAGTATTTT. It encodes CASSLRVTDTQYF.

Only one count was recorded for this clone. The chain has TRBV2 and TRBJ2-6; no definite D call. This CDR3 comprises 18 residues. V was pared by 7 bases and J by 4 bases, with 23 bases between. Germline assignment: CDR1 SNHLY and CDR2 FYNNEI. The CDR3 sequence: CASKASTFIRSGANVLTF. Written as DNA, the CDR3 is TGTGCCAGCAAGGCTTCGACGTTTATTAGGTCCGGGGCCAACGTCCTGACTTTC.

This chain joins TRBV10-3 and TRBJ2-1; D uncertain. The CDR3 runs 18 residues. Germline V gives CDR1 ENHRY, CDR2 SYGVKD. Deletions cut 0 bases from V and 10 bases from J, with 25 bases between. The chain's CDR3 is CAISESMRSSAPNEEQFF. CDR3 sequence (DNA): TGTGCCATCAGTGAGTCGATGAGGTCATCAGCGCCCAATGAAGAGCAGTTCTTC.

This chain links TRBV18 with TRBJ2-1; 7 nucleotides line up with TRBD2. Unmatched junction bases numbered 8, after V lost 1 base and J lost 11 bases. Germline CDR1 KGHSH, CDR2 LQKENI. The CDR3 runs to 14 residues. The CDR3 region is CASSPRTSELQQFF. DNA of the CDR3: TGTGCCAGCTCACCACGAACTAGCGAACTCCAGCAGTTCTTC.

The genes are TRBV2 and TRBJ2-1, with D perhaps TRBD2 (6 bases). V lost 8 bases to trimming and J lost 0 bases, with 8 bases between them. CDR1 SNHLY and CDR2 FYNNEI come from the germline V gene. There are 13 residues in the CDR3. CDR3 sequence (DNA): TGTGCCAGCGGGACTGGCTCCTACAATGAGCAGTTCTTC. Protein sequence: CASGTGSYNEQFF.

The V and J genes are TRBV2 and TRBJ2-2; 8 bases align to TRBD1. This CDR3 spans 16 amino acids. V was pared by 0 bases and J by 7 bases, with 7 bases of the junction left unmatched. CDR1 is SNHLY and CDR2 is FYNNEI in the germline V gene. CDR3 sequence reads: CASSEARNRGFGELFF. CDR3 in DNA: TGTGCCAGCAGTGAAGCGCGTAACAGGGGGTTCGGGGAGCTGTTTTTT.

This chain joins TRBV7-3 and TRBJ2-5; 7 bases map to TRBD1. The trim removed 6 bases at V and 3 bases at J, leaving 4 bases unmatched. Germline CDR1 SGHTA, CDR2 FQGTGA. This CDR3 contains 13 residues. The CDR3 DNA reads as TGTGCCAGCAGTCGCACAGGGGAAGAGACCCAGTACTTC. The encoded protein is CASSRTGEETQYF.

The chain employs TRBV29-1 and TRBJ1-3; D remains ambiguous. V was trimmed by 3 bases and J by 0 bases, leaving 6 bases between them. This CDR3 is 13 amino acids long. Germline V gene lookup returns CDR1 SQVTM and CDR2 ANQGSEA. This CDR3 reads CSVEGISGNTIYF. The CDR3 nucleotides are TGCAGCGTTGAGGGTATCTCTGGAAACACCATATATTTT.

The rearrangement joins TRBV19 to TRBJ1-1; D uncertain. Trimming stripped 5 bases from V and 2 bases from J, with 18 bases between. Per germline, CDR1 LNHDA and CDR2 SQIVND (reference sequence). The CDR3 has 16 amino acids. CDR3 sequence (DNA): TGTGCCAGTAGTGCGGTATGGGGTAATCGTAACACTGAAGCTTTCTTT. This gives the protein CASSAVWGNRNTEAFF.

The genes are TRBV9 and TRBJ1-4; TRBD1 matches at 7 bases. Per germline, CDR1 SGDLS and CDR2 YYNGEE. Trimming took 5 bases from V and 3 from J; bases not matched to a gene: 10. CDR3 length: 16 residues. The CDR3 nucleotides are TGTGCCAGCAGTGGGAGGGACAGCTCACCTAATGAAAAACTGTTTTTT. Translated: CASSGRDSSPNEKLFF.

This chain connects TRBV9 to TRBJ2-1; D tentatively fits TRBD1 or TRBD2 (5 bases each). In germline, CDR1 is SGDLS, CDR2 YYNGEE. Trimming removed 0 bases at V and 0 bases at J, with 10 bases between. This CDR3 contains 16 residues. The CDR3 sequence is CASSVGGTSSYNEQFF. CDR3 DNA sequence: TGTGCCAGCAGCGTAGGGGGGACGAGCTCCTACAATGAGCAGTTCTTC.

The rearrangement joins TRBV7-9 to TRBJ1-1; possible D gene TRBD1, 6 bases. Per the germline V gene, CDR1 is SEHNR and CDR2 is FQNEAQ (reference sequence). This CDR3 has 14 amino acids. V was trimmed by 1 base and J by 4 bases, leaving 10 bases between them. In DNA form, the CDR3 reads TGTGCCAGCAGCTTAGACGGGGGCGTCACTGAAGCTTTCTTT. Translating it yields CASSLDGGVTEAFF. Variable domain in full (rest from reference TRBV7-9 and TRBJ1-1): DTGVSQNPRHKITKRGQNVTFRCDPISEHNRLYWYRQTLGQGPEFLTYFQNEAQLEKSRLLSDRFSAERPKGSFSTLEIQRTEQGDSAMYLCASSLDGGVTEAFFGQGTRLTVV.

The chain joins TRBV9 to TRBJ1-1; D unclear. Per germline, CDR1 SGDLS and CDR2 YYNGEE. The V and J ends lost 1 base and 0 bases respectively, with 10 bases between them. This CDR3 has 15 amino acids. The CDR3 DNA reads as TGTGCCAGCAGCGTAAACCCAGACATGAACACTGAAGCTTTCTTT. It specifies CASSVNPDMNTEAFF.

CDR3 region: CASSPPGQHYEQYF. The CDR3, as DNA: TGTGCCAGCAGCCCACCGGGACAGCACTACGAGCAGTACTTC. V usage is TRBV28 and J usage is TRBJ2-7, with TRBD1 matching 7 bases. J was trimmed by 3 bases and V by 6 bases; bases with no gene match: 8. The CDR3 consists of 14 residues. In germline, CDR1 is MDHEN, CDR2 SYDVKM.

This sequence joins TRBV18 and TRBJ2-1; D perhaps matches TRBD2 (6 bases). Germline V gene data show CDR1 as KGHSH and CDR2 as LQKENI. The CDR3 is 14 residues long. Between the trimmed V and J ends, which lost 3 bases and 5 bases, there was a span of 11 bases. The CDR3 region has the DNA TGTGCCAGCTCACCTCGGGGGATTAACAATGAGCAGTTCTTC. This encodes CASSPRGINNEQFF.

This clone was seen only a few times. The genes are TRBV19 and TRBJ1-1; D call uncertain. The germline V gene encodes CDR1 LNHDA and CDR2 SQIVND (reference sequence). This CDR3 is 13 amino acids long. Trimming pared 11 bases from V and 0 bases from J, leaving 13 bases between. CDR3 amino acids: CASCNLMNTEAFF. The CDR3 bases are TGTGCCTCTTGCAATTTAATGAACACTGAAGCTTTCTTT.

The chain uses TRBV7-6 and TRBJ1-6; D not certain. This CDR3 has 16 amino acids. Germline CDR1 SGHVS, CDR2 FNYEAQ. V gave up 5 bases and J gave up 5 bases, with 16 bases separating them. The CDR3 DNA follows: TGTGCCAGCAGCAAAGGTTGGTACGTTGATAATTCACCCCTCCACTTT. Translation gives CASSKGWYVDNSPLHF.

The chain couples TRBV11-2 to TRBJ2-1; tentatively, D is TRBD2 (6 bases). CDR3 length: 15 residues. Trimming pared 4 bases from V and 10 bases from J, leaving 20 bases between. CDR1 is SGHAT, CDR2 FQNNGV, per germline. The CDR3 DNA is TGTGCCAGCAGCTCGCCTCCGACTAGGTCAGGAGAGCAGTTCTTC. It encodes CASSSPPTRSGEQFF. Full variable domain (rest looked up from reference TRBV11-2 and TRBJ2-1): EAGVAQSPRYKIIEKRQSVAFWCNPISGHATLYWYQQILGQGPKLLIQFQNNGVVDDSQLPKDRFSAERLKGVDSTLKIQPAKLEDSAVYLCASSSPPTRSGEQFFGPGTRLTVL.

The chain recombines TRBV11-3 with TRBJ2-5, with D possibly matching TRBD2 (6 bases). The germline V and J ends were trimmed by 3 bases and 2 bases, with 13 bases remaining between them. This CDR3 is built from 15 residues. From germline, CDR1 is SGHNT and CDR2 YENEEA. The CDR3: CASSFSGREQETQYF. CDR3 in DNA: TGTGCCAGCAGCTTTAGCGGCAGGGAGCAAGAGACCCAGTACTTC. Based on the CDR3 plus reference TRBV11-3 and TRBJ2-5, the full variable domain is EAGVVQSPRYKIIEKKQPVAFWCNPISGHNTLYWYLQNLGQGPELLIRYENEEAVDDSQLPKDRFSAERLKGVDSTLKIQPAELGDSAVYLCASSFSGREQETQYFGPGTRLLVL.

This clone was seen once. The chain carries TRBV19 and TRBJ2-5; no firm D call. The CDR3 extends over 15 amino acids. V lost 5 bases and J lost 6, with 19 bases in between. Germline V lookup: CDR1 LNHDA, CDR2 SQIVND (reference sequence). CDR3 sequence reads: CASSVDLRVTKTQYF. The CDR3 DNA follows: TGTGCCAGTAGTGTCGATCTAAGGGTTACGAAGACCCAGTACTTC.

The rearrangement uses TRBV30 and TRBJ1-6; D might be TRBD1 (5 bases). Per germline, CDR1 GTSNPN and CDR2 SVGIG (reference sequence). The V and J ends lost 4 bases and 4 bases respectively, with 14 bases between them. The CDR3 is 15 residues long. In nucleotides, the CDR3 is TGTGCCTGGATCCGAGCGGACACTTATAATTCACCCCTCCACTTT. Its translation is CAWIRADTYNSPLHF. Based on the CDR3 plus reference TRBV30 and TRBJ1-6, the full variable domain is SQTIHQWPATLVQPVGSPLSLECTVEGTSNPNLYWYRQAAGRGLQLLFYSVGIGQISSEVPQNLSASRPQDRQFILSSKKLLLSDSGFYLCAWIRADTYNSPLHFGNGTRLTVT.

CDR3 protein: CASSVALGAGGYTF. For the CDR3, the DNA is TGTGCCAGCAGCGTAGCTCTAGGGGCAGGAGGCTACACCTTC. This rearrangement joins TRBV9 to TRBJ1-2, with TRBD1 as a possible D gene (5 bases). CDR1 is SGDLS, CDR2 YYNGEE, per germline. V was cut by 0 bases and J by 8 bases, with 14 bases left in between. This CDR3 is 14 amino acids long.

This chain links TRBV27 with TRBJ2-1; 11 bases match TRBD1. Germline-derived CDR1 and CDR2 are MNHEY and SMNVEV (reference sequence). V trimming: 5 bases; J trimming: 2 bases; junction bases outside the gene matches: 2. This CDR3 is built from 15 residues. This CDR3 is CASSEDRGPYNEQFF. The CDR3 DNA reads TGTGCCAGCAGTGAGGACAGGGGGCCCTACAATGAGCAGTTCTTC.

The rearrangement joins TRBV28 to TRBJ2-2, with D maybe TRBD2 (5 bases). The CDR3 is made up of 15 amino acids. The germline V gene encodes CDR1 MDHEN and CDR2 SYDVKM. V was cut by 3 bases and J by 7 bases, with 15 bases left in between. CDR3 DNA: TGTGCCAGCAGTTTGAGTCTTTCCCGGGACGGGGAGCTGTTTTTT. Its protein product is CASSLSLSRDGELFF.

The V and J genes are TRBV18 and TRBJ2-5; a possible D gene is TRBD2 (5 bases). V shed 0 bases and J shed 5 bases, with 13 bases lying between them. This CDR3 has 15 amino acids. Germline V gives CDR1 KGHSH, CDR2 LQKENI. The CDR3 is CASSPPGVVAETQYF. The CDR3 DNA reads TGTGCCAGCTCACCACCGGGAGTGGTGGCGGAGACCCAGTACTTC.

This chain joins TRBV30 and TRBJ2-2; D perhaps matches TRBD2 (5 bases). Germline V gene data show CDR1 as GTSNPN and CDR2 as SVGIG (reference sequence). This CDR3 is built from 12 residues. V was clipped by 5 bases and J by 5 bases, with 9 bases between them. The CDR3 is CAWAKRTGELFF. In DNA, the CDR3 is TGTGCCTGGGCTAAGCGGACCGGGGAGCTGTTTTTT.

The chain is built from TRBV20-1 and TRBJ2-1, with no clear D. Trimming removed 5 bases at V and 10 bases at J, with 9 bases between. The CDR3 covers 10 residues. CDR1 and CDR2 from the germline V gene are DFQATT and SNEGSKA (reference sequence). CDR3 DNA: TGCAGTGCTGACCAAGGGGAGCAGTTCTTC. Its translation: CSADQGEQFF.

The rearrangement uses TRBV6-5 and TRBJ2-7; 12 bases fit TRBD2. Germline CDR1 and CDR2: MNHEY and SVGAGI. V gave up 5 bases and J gave up 6 bases; unmatched junction bases: 5. The length of the CDR3 is 14 residues. CDR3 sequence (DNA): TGTGCCAGCAGTAAGACTAGCGGGAGATTCGAGCAGTACTTC. This codes for CASSKTSGRFEQYF.

The chain has TRBV11-2 and TRBJ1-2, with D possibly being TRBD1 (6 bases). Germline V gives CDR1 SGHAT, CDR2 FQNNGV. CDR3 length: 14 residues. V was clipped by 1 base and J by 6 bases, with 12 bases between them. The CDR3 sequence: CASSLVRAGDGYTF. The CDR3 DNA reads TGTGCCAGCAGCTTAGTACGGGCAGGGGATGGCTACACCTTC.

The chain is built from TRBV27 and TRBJ2-1; no definite D call. The germline V gene encodes CDR1 MNHEY and CDR2 SMNVEV (reference sequence). The CDR3 has 14 residues. With 2 bases removed from V and 3 bases from J, the gap between germline ends came to 8 bases. For the CDR3, the DNA is TGTGCCAGCAGTTTAAAGCCAGGCTACAATGAGCAGTTCTTC. Its protein product is CASSLKPGYNEQFF.